This T cell receptor (beta chain) was recorded in a study of blood T cell repertoires in COVID-19. The repertoire was sequenced with immunoSEQ multiplex PCR; TCRdb's copy has only in-frame clones and lacks some. The table lists 110,000 or so clones, around 83% of them singletons. Germline CDR1 SGHRS, CDR2 YFSETQ. The CDR3 length is 14 residues. With V trimmed by 0 bases and J by 6 bases, 3 bases remained unmatched. This TCR was sampled from a woman between 55 and 75 years old with COVID-19, enrolled during active disease. The gene calls are TRBV5-1 and TRBJ2-7; 10 bases are shared with TRBD1. The sample comprised peripheral blood. The CDR3 loop reads CASSLAGQGSEQYF. The DNA for the CDR3 is TGCGCCAGCAGCTTGGCGGGACAGGGGTCCGAGCAGTACTTC.